Presented here are 19 T cell receptor beta chains from one specimen sequenced in a study of control samples from healthy donors and cancer patients. Clones were read by immunoSEQ multiplex PCR, and TCRdb kept only the in-frame ones, dropping some. The top ten clones hold roughly 1.5% of a sample with about 51,000 clones, approximately 89% of them seen once. Specimen: PBMCs. These receptors all come from a man in his forties with colorectal cancer.

J is TRBJ2-6 and V is TRBV10-3; 8 nucleotides line up with TRBD2. This CDR3 is 17 amino acids long. The V gene end was trimmed by 3 bases and the J gene end by 2 bases; junction bases not matched to a gene: 6. Germline-derived CDR1 and CDR2 are ENHRY and SYGVKD. Written as DNA, the CDR3 is TGTGCCATCAGTGATGCGAGCGGGAGAACTGGGGCCAACGTCCTGACTTTC. Amino acids: CAISDASGRTGANVLTF.

V usage is TRBV6-5 and J usage is TRBJ1-1; D remains unclear. From germline, CDR1 is MNHEY and CDR2 SVGAGI. With 7 bases removed from V and 1 base from J, the gap between germline ends came to 10 bases. This CDR3 region has 13 residues. The CDR3 DNA follows: TGTGCCAGCAACTTAATGTCGAACACTGAAGCTTTCTTT. It specifies CASNLMSNTEAFF.

The V and J genes are TRBV18 and TRBJ2-1; 7 bases are a match to TRBD2. The germline V gene encodes CDR1 KGHSH and CDR2 LQKENI. This CDR3 has 15 residues. Trimming cost V 0 bases and J 9 bases; bases outside gene matches: 8. The CDR3 region has the DNA TGTGCCAGCTCACCACCTGCTAGCGGTAGGAGTGAGCAGTTCTTC. It codes for CASSPPASGRSEQFF.

This sequence joins TRBV5-4 and TRBJ2-7; D call uncertain. There are 13 residues in the CDR3. Trimming cost V 4 bases and J 0 bases, with 8 bases left between them. Germline loops: CDR1 SGHNT, CDR2 YYREEE (reference sequence). Written as DNA, the CDR3 is TGTGCCAGCAGCGATGGCGCCTCCTACGAGCAGTACTTC. It codes for CASSDGASYEQYF. The full variable domain, completed using reference TRBV5-4 and TRBJ2-7, is ETGVTQSPTHLIKTRGQQVTLRCSSQSGHNTVSWYQQALGQGPQFIFQYYREEENGRGNFPPRFSGLQFPNYSSELNVNALELDDSALYLCASSDGASYEQYFGPGTRLTVT.

The rearrangement joins TRBV2 to TRBJ1-4; D possibly corresponds to TRBD1 (5 bases). V was clipped by 11 bases and J by 5 bases, with 15 bases between them. Looked up from germline, CDR1 is SNHLY and CDR2 is FYNNEI. The length of the CDR3 is 13 residues. The CDR3 loop reads CAGSTGRNEKLFF. Here the CDR3 DNA reads TGTGCCGGATCTACAGGCCGCAATGAAAAACTGTTTTTT.

The CDR3 nucleotides read TGCGCCAGCAGCTTGGAGCCAGTGGGGGGAAACACCATATATTTT. It is translated as CASSLEPVGGNTIYF. The chain is built from TRBV5-1 and TRBJ1-3; no definite D call. Looked up from germline, CDR1 is SGHRS and CDR2 is YFSETQ. V dropped 0 bases and J dropped 4 bases, with 11 bases sitting between them. The CDR3 has 15 amino acids.

The V call is TRBV7-2, the J call TRBJ1-5, with D unresolved. This CDR3 spans 16 amino acids. The V gene lost 2 bases and the J gene lost 0 bases, with 11 bases spanning the gap. Germline loops: CDR1 SGHTA, CDR2 FQGNSA. DNA for the CDR3: TGTGCCAGCAGCTTAAACGGCCAGTATAGCAATCAGCCCCAGCATTTT. Translating it yields CASSLNGQYSNQPQHF.

The chain recombines TRBV30 with TRBJ2-7; D unclear. The CDR3 totals 14 residues. Trimming took off 4 bases at V and 0 bases at J, with 13 bases between the two ends. CDR1 and CDR2 from the germline V gene are GTSNPN and SVGIG (reference sequence). The CDR3 region has the DNA TGTGCCTGGAAGAGTTCGATGCCCTCCTACGAGCAGTACTTC. Translation: CAWKSSMPSYEQYF.

V usage is TRBV6-5 and J usage is TRBJ2-7, with D tentatively TRBD1 (5 bases). Trimming left V 6 bases short and J 2 bases short, with 11 bases between. Germline CDR1 and CDR2: MNHEY and SVGAGI. This CDR3 has 13 residues. CDR3 sequence: CASSSQGTYEQYF. The CDR3 nucleotides are TGTGCCAGCAGCTCGCAGGGTACCTACGAGCAGTACTTC.

The chain couples TRBV5-6 to TRBJ1-5; the match to TRBD1 covers 9 bases. The germline gives CDR1 SGHDT, CDR2 YYEEEE. This CDR3 comprises 16 residues. V dropped 4 bases and J dropped 1; count of bases not matched to a gene: 6. This CDR3 reads CASSKMGQGSNQPQHF. CDR3 nucleotide sequence: TGTGCCAGCAGCAAGATGGGACAGGGCAGCAATCAGCCCCAGCATTTT.

The chain couples TRBV28 to TRBJ2-4; D is unresolved. V gave up 5 bases and J gave up 8 bases, with 10 bases separating them. The CDR3 is 12 residues long. Germline CDR1 is MDHEN and CDR2 is SYDVKM. The CDR3 region is CASSPLKDIQYF. The DNA for the CDR3 is TGTGCCAGCAGTCCGCTCAAGGACATTCAGTACTTC.

This clone was counted a single time. The chain uses TRBV5-1 and TRBJ2-7; D gene unclear. The V gene's germline CDR1 is SGHRS and CDR2 YFSETQ. The V gene lost 0 bases and the J gene lost 2 bases, with 6 bases spanning the gap. The CDR3 spans 13 residues. CDR3 region: CASSLDMPYEQYF. The CDR3 DNA is TGCGCCAGCAGCTTGGACATGCCCTACGAGCAGTACTTC.

V and J are TRBV7-8 and TRBJ2-1; 8 bases map to TRBD2. Germline V CDR1 and CDR2: SGHVS, FQNEAQ. The V and J ends lost 4 bases and 2 bases, in that order; junction bases with no gene match: 4. The length of the CDR3 is 15 residues. As DNA, the CDR3 is TGTGCCAGCAGCTACTTAGCGGGAACCTACAATGAGCAGTTCTTC. Amino acid sequence: CASSYLAGTYNEQFF.

The J gene is TRBJ2-2, the V gene TRBV30; 7 bases align to TRBD2. V trimming: 1 base; J trimming: 1 base; junction bases outside the gene matches: 3. This CDR3 region has 15 residues. Germline V lookup: CDR1 GTSNPN, CDR2 SVGIG (reference sequence). The CDR3 is CAWSGGRRNTGELFF. In DNA form, the CDR3 reads TGTGCCTGGAGTGGCGGGAGAAGGAACACCGGGGAGCTGTTTTTT.

V gene TRBV5-6 combines with J gene TRBJ1-1; the D gene is possibly TRBD1 (6 bases). Per germline, CDR1 SGHDT and CDR2 YYEEEE. This CDR3 comprises 13 residues. V lost 9 bases and J lost 5, with 17 bases in between. The CDR3 sequence: CATGRGAETEAFF. The CDR3 DNA reads TGTGCCACCGGGCGGGGGGCGGAAACTGAAGCTTTCTTT.

This chain links TRBV7-6 with TRBJ1-4; no firm D call. Trimming removed 0 bases from V and 0 bases from J, with 8 bases in between. Germline V gene lookup returns CDR1 SGHVS and CDR2 FNYEAQ. The CDR3 is 16 residues long. The DNA of the CDR3 is TGTGCCAGCAGCTTAGCTTGGCCCGCAACTAATGAAAAACTGTTTTTT. It encodes CASSLAWPATNEKLFF.

The rearrangement joins TRBV9 to TRBJ2-7; 14 bases map to TRBD2. The ends lost 0 bases at V and 7 bases at J; junction bases unmatched: 6. Germline values: CDR1 SGDLS, CDR2 YYNGEE. The length of the CDR3 is 16 residues. In DNA, the CDR3 is TGTGCCAGCAGCGTAGCGGGGACTAGCGGGAGAGGGGAGCAGTACTTC. Translation gives CASSVAGTSGRGEQYF.

In this sample, this clone turned up a few times. The V and J genes are TRBV15 and TRBJ2-5; TRBD2 might be the D (7 bases). The CDR3 totals 14 residues. Trimming removed 6 bases at V and 4 bases at J, with 15 bases between. From germline, CDR1 is LNHNV and CDR2 YYDKDF (reference sequence). The CDR3 reads CATRTGGRRETQYF. The DNA of the CDR3 is TGTGCCACCAGGACGGGGGGCCGGCGAGAGACCCAGTACTTC. The variable domain in full, with the rest retrieved from reference TRBV15 and TRBJ2-5, is DAMVIQNPRYQVTQFGKPVTLSCSQTLNHNVMYWYQQKSSQAPKLLFHYYDKDFNNEADTPDNFQSRRPNTSFCFLDIRSPGLGDTAMYLCATRTGGRRETQYFGPGTRLLVL.

This chain links TRBV19 with TRBJ1-2; a possible D gene is TRBD1 (5 bases). CDR3 length: 13 amino acids. V was pared by 5 bases and J by 2 bases, with 9 bases between. CDR1 is LNHDA, CDR2 SQIVND, per germline (reference sequence). The CDR3 DNA sequence: TGTGCCAGTAGTGAAGGGGAGAACTATGGCTACACCTTC. It codes for CASSEGENYGYTF.